The following is a T cell receptor beta chain sequence with its context. MiXCR, applied by TCRdb to the RT-PCR reads, yields one record per CDR3 protein. This table has 500,000 to 600,000 distinct CDR3 sequences, roughly 10% appearing once. These data belong to a study of response to subunit inactivated influenza vaccine. From germline, CDR1 is MGHRA and CDR2 YSYEKL. The CDR3 is made up of 18 amino acids. V shed 5 bases, J shed 6 bases, and the junction held 12 bases outside the gene matches. The same data also went into a second study, on T cells expressing NK-cell markers. That source adds: TCR beta libraries carry UMIs added by 5'RACE template switching. One of the eight sequenced donors was seronegative, whereas the other seven were HCMV-seropositive. In several experiments, sorting was restricted to alpha-beta TCR T cells by an anti-gamma-delta TCR antibody. Dominant NKG2C+ clonotypes were found to form about 1.0-7.5% of CD8+ T cells in over five donors. Clarity on HCMV specificity was lacking for the expanded NKG2C+ T cell clones.

Sequenced here: PBMCs from blood, sampled on the day of vaccination. The origin of this receptor is a man aged 50 or older who received an inactivated influenza vaccine. This chain joins TRBV4-1 and TRBJ2-2; 13 nucleotides line up with TRBD2. The CDR3 DNA follows: TGCGCCAGCAGCTCTGCGCGACTAGCGGGGGGTCTGTCCGGGGAGCTGTTTTTT. Its translation is CASSSARLAGGLSGELFF.